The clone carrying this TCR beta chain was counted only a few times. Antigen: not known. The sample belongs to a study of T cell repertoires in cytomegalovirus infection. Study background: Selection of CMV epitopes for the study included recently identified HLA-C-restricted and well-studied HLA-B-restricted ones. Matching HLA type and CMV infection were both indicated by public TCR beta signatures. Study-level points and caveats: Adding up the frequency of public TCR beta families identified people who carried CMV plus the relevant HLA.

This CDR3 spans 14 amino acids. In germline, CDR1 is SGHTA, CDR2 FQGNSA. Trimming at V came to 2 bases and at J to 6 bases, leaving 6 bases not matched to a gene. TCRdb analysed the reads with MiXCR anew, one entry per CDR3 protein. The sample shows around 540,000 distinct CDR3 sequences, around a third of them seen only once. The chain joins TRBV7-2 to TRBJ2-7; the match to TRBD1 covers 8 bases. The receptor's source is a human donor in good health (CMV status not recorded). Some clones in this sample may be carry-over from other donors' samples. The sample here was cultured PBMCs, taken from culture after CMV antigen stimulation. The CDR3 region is CASSLTGTGSEQYV. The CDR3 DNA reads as TGTGCCAGCAGCTTAACCGGGACAGGTTCCGAGCAGTACGTC.